These 24 T cell receptor beta chains share one sample of origin, sequenced in a study of shared clonotypes between healthy human individuals. Libraries were prepared by immunoSEQ multiplex PCR; TCRdb keeps only in-frame clonotypes and omits some of them. The repertoire includes about 380,000 clones, about 96% of them detected once, and around 0.32% sits in the top ten. Sequencing was done on a sample of memory CD8+ T cells sorted from blood. Subset in this sample: CD45RO+ cells pooled with CCR7-negative TemRA cells. These receptors were taken from a man aged 30-40 years in good health.

J is TRBJ2-5 and V is TRBV4-1; TRBD2 agrees at 7 bases. The CDR3 length is 17 residues. With 4 bases clipped from V and 2 bases from J, the junction kept 13 bases outside the gene matches. The germline V gene encodes CDR1 MGHRA and CDR2 YSYEKL. CDR3 sequence (DNA): TGCGCCAGCAGCCCAATGGGGGGAGGGCCTGTTCAAGAGACCCAGTACTTC. It codes for CASSPMGGGPVQETQYF.

As concerns this clone: Its ends do not fully match the called genes, so a read error is possible. Additional DNA sequences in this sample encode the identical CDR3. This chain joins TRBV29-1 and TRBJ2-7; no clear D gene. The CDR3 totals 11 residues. Germline CDR1 and CDR2: SQVTM and ANQGSEA. The CDR3 nucleotides read TGCAGCGTGGAAGTTTCCTACGAGCAGTACTTC. Translated: CSVEVSYEQYF.

The chain carries TRBV13 and TRBJ2-2; D gene uncertain. The CDR3 length is 16 residues. The germline gives CDR1 PRHDT, CDR2 FYEKMQ (reference sequence). Trimming cost V 1 base and J 0 bases, with 9 bases left between them. The CDR3 here is CASSLAAQTNTGELFF. As DNA, the CDR3 is TGTGCCAGCAGCTTAGCCGCACAAACGAACACCGGGGAGCTGTTTTTT.

The chain couples TRBV2 to TRBJ1-4; D gene ambiguous. The CDR3 has 13 amino acids. V was clipped by 6 bases and J by 6 bases, with 11 bases between them. The germline CDR1 and CDR2 sequences are SNHLY and FYNNEI. Here the CDR3 reads CASRRTEDEKLFF. CDR3 sequence (DNA): TGTGCCAGCAGGCGGACGGAGGATGAAAAACTGTTTTTT.

This sequence joins TRBV6-5 and TRBJ1-5; no reliable D call. V lost 4 bases, J lost 3 bases, and 7 bases lay in between. The germline V gene has CDR1 MNHEY and CDR2 SVGAGI. The CDR3 contains 13 residues. The CDR3 coding sequence is TGTGCCAGCAGTTCCCGCACCAATCAGCCCCAGCATTTT. This gives the protein CASSSRTNQPQHF.

The rearrangement links TRBV5-1 to TRBJ1-4; D unresolved. The CDR3 spans 15 residues. The germline CDR1 and CDR2 sequences are SGHRS and YFSETQ. The V gene lost 0 bases and the J gene lost 6 bases, with 12 bases spanning the gap. CDR3 sequence reads: CASSLAGMQDEKLFF. CDR3 nucleotide sequence: TGCGCCAGCAGCTTGGCTGGGATGCAGGATGAAAAACTGTTTTTT.

This chain connects TRBV30 to TRBJ2-7; D may match TRBD1 or TRBD2 (5 bases each). Germline values: CDR1 GTSNPN, CDR2 SVGIG (reference sequence). V was pared by 3 bases and J by 0 bases, with 12 bases between. The CDR3 totals 14 residues. The DNA of the CDR3 is TGTGCCTGGAGGGGGACCCGGGTCTCCTACGAGCAGTACTTC. Its translation is CAWRGTRVSYEQYF.

The chain carries TRBV20-1 and TRBJ2-5; no definite D call. The germline V gene has CDR1 DFQATT and CDR2 SNEGSKA (reference sequence). The CDR3 has 11 amino acids. Trimming pared 3 bases from V and 4 bases from J, leaving 6 bases between. The CDR3 protein is CSARKVETQYF. CDR3 nucleotide sequence: TGCAGTGCTAGGAAGGTAGAGACCCAGTACTTC.

This clone was seen once. This chain joins TRBV7-2 and TRBJ1-2, with 8 bases identical to TRBD1. Germline V gives CDR1 SGHTA, CDR2 FQGNSA. The length of the CDR3 is 14 residues. With 2 bases clipped from V and 5 bases from J, the junction kept 4 bases outside the gene matches. The CDR3 DNA sequence: TGTGCCAGCAGCTTACATCGGACAGGGTATGGCTACACCTTC. Residues: CASSLHRTGYGYTF.

This clone was seen a single time. This sequence joins TRBV9 and TRBJ2-5, with 7 bases matching TRBD2. The CDR3 contains 13 residues. The J segment lost 4 bases and the V segment lost 3 bases, leaving 3 bases of the junction unmatched. Germline loops: CDR1 SGDLS, CDR2 YYNGEE. The CDR3 region has the DNA TGTGCCAGCAGCGCAACTAGCGCAGAGACCCAGTACTTC. Amino acids: CASSATSAETQYF.

The chain carries TRBV11-2 and TRBJ1-4; D call uncertain. V lost 1 base to trimming and J lost 5 bases, with 14 bases between them. CDR3 length equals 16 residues. Per the germline V gene, CDR1 is SGHAT and CDR2 is FQNNGV. Written as DNA, the CDR3 is TGTGCCAGCAGCTTAGGAAATCACGGATTAAATGAAAAACTGTTTTTT. Its protein product is CASSLGNHGLNEKLFF.

The chain carries TRBV28 and TRBJ1-4; maybe TRBD1 (5 bases). Per the germline V gene, CDR1 is MDHEN and CDR2 is SYDVKM. Trimming stripped 5 bases from V and 6 bases from J, with 16 bases between. This CDR3 comprises 15 residues. The CDR3 DNA is TGTGCCAGCAGTGTTCCCGGGACGTTCGATGAAAAACTGTTTTTT. Translation gives CASSVPGTFDEKLFF.

The J gene is TRBJ2-5, the V gene TRBV7-9; 7 nucleotides align to TRBD1. Unmatched junction bases numbered 4, after V lost 7 bases and J lost 2 bases. Germline-derived CDR1 and CDR2 are SEHNR and FQNEAQ (reference sequence). The CDR3 spans 13 residues. The CDR3 coding sequence is TGTGCCAGCAACCCGGGACAGCAAGAGACCCAGTACTTC. Amino acid sequence: CASNPGQQETQYF. Looking up the rest from reference TRBV7-9 and TRBJ2-5 gives the full variable domain: DTGVSQNPRHKITKRGQNVTFRCDPISEHNRLYWYRQTLGQGPEFLTYFQNEAQLEKSRLLSDRFSAERPKGSFSTLEIQRTEQGDSAMYLCASNPGQQETQYFGPGTRLLVL.

V is TRBV20-1 and J is TRBJ1-1, with D hard to call. Trimming stripped 5 bases from V and 5 bases from J, with 6 bases between. The CDR3 sequence is 10 residues long. Germline V gene lookup returns CDR1 DFQATT and CDR2 SNEGSKA (reference sequence). In nucleotides, the CDR3 is TGCAGTGCTGGACCTACTGAAGCTTTCTTT. This codes for CSAGPTEAFF.

The J gene is TRBJ2-1, the V gene TRBV5-4; 8 bases are a match to TRBD1. After removal of 0 bases from V and 14 bases from J, the junction contained 4 bases not matched to a gene. The germline gives CDR1 SGHNT, CDR2 YYREEE (reference sequence). There are 12 residues in the CDR3. Written as DNA, the CDR3 is TGTGCCAGCAGCTTGGGCGGACAGGGAGAGTTCTTC. It translates to CASSLGGQGEFF. The entire variable domain, with the rest obtained from reference TRBV5-4 and TRBJ2-1, is as follows: ETGVTQSPTHLIKTRGQQVTLRCSSQSGHNTVSWYQQALGQGPQFIFQYYREEENGRGNFPPRFSGLQFPNYSSELNVNALELDDSALYLCASSLGGQGEFFGPGTRLTVL.

To note about this clone: The sample carries other DNA sequences with the same CDR3. The gene calls are TRBV20-1 and TRBJ1-1; no clear D gene. Germline V gene data show CDR1 as DFQATT and CDR2 as SNEGSKA (reference sequence). The CDR3 extends over 11 amino acids. Between the trimmed V and J ends, which lost 0 bases and 6 bases, there was a span of 5 bases. CDR3 sequence: CSARDRPEAFF. In DNA form, the CDR3 reads TGCAGTGCTAGAGACAGGCCTGAAGCTTTCTTT.

Points on this clone: Other nucleotide sequences in the sample specify the same CDR3. The chain links TRBV28 to TRBJ2-1; the D call may be TRBD1 or TRBD2 (6 bases each). Between the trimmed V and J ends, which lost 2 bases and 9 bases, there was a span of 8 bases. This CDR3 is built from 12 residues. Germline V gene data show CDR1 as MDHEN and CDR2 as SYDVKM. CDR3 DNA: TGTGCCAGCAGTTTACGGGGGCGTGAGCAGTTCTTC. As protein: CASSLRGREQFF.

This clone appeared once. A much larger clone is a single base away; this may be a read error. The sample carries other DNA sequences with the same CDR3. The chain has TRBV28 and TRBJ1-1, with no clear D. V dropped 3 bases and J dropped 1 base, with 3 bases sitting between them. This CDR3 is built from 12 residues. Germline CDR1 and CDR2: MDHEN and SYDVKM. The chain's CDR3 is CASSFQNTEAFF. CDR3 DNA: TGTGCCAGCAGTTTCCAGAACACTGAAGCTTTCTTT.

The gene calls are TRBV18 and TRBJ1-6; D call uncertain. This CDR3 region has 14 residues. Deletions cut 2 bases from V and 6 bases from J, with 8 bases between. Per germline, CDR1 KGHSH and CDR2 LQKENI. CDR3 in DNA: TGTGCCAGCTCACCAATGCGGACTAATTCACCCCTCCACTTT. This gives the protein CASSPMRTNSPLHF.

The V and J genes are TRBV19 and TRBJ2-3; possible D gene TRBD2, 6 bases. The CDR3 runs 15 residues. V was shortened by 1 base and J by 4 bases, with 12 bases between the two germline ends. The germline gives CDR1 LNHDA, CDR2 SQIVND (reference sequence). In DNA form, the CDR3 reads TGTGCCAGTAGTATAGGCGGGGCCCCTCCAGATACGCAGTATTTT. Translating gives CASSIGGAPPDTQYF. The variable domain in full, with the rest retrieved from reference TRBV19 and TRBJ2-3, is DGGITQSPKYLFRKEGQNVTLSCEQNLNHDAMYWYRQDPGQGLRLIYYSQIVNDFQKGDIAEGYSVSREKKESFPLTVTSAQKNPTAFYLCASSIGGAPPDTQYFGPGTRLTVL.

The gene calls are TRBV10-3 and TRBJ2-7; 8 nucleotides agree with TRBD2. The CDR3 is 16 amino acids. CDR1 ENHRY and CDR2 SYGVKD come from the germline V gene. The ends lost 3 bases at V and 2 bases at J; junction bases unmatched: 9. The CDR3 loop is CAISERAGGLPYEQYF. The DNA of the CDR3 is TGTGCCATCAGTGAAAGGGCGGGAGGTTTACCCTACGAGCAGTACTTC.

This chain links TRBV5-4 with TRBJ2-1, with unresolved D. V lost 1 base, J lost 4 bases, and 12 bases lay in between. CDR3 size: 15 residues. The germline gives CDR1 SGHNT, CDR2 YYREEE (reference sequence). CDR3 DNA sequence: TGTGCCAGCAGCTTGCCTGGCGGTCTTTACAATGAGCAGTTCTTC. Its translation is CASSLPGGLYNEQFF.

The chain is built from TRBV30 and TRBJ1-5; no firm D call. The V and J ends lost 2 bases and 4 bases respectively, with 9 bases between them. CDR3 size: 13 residues. Germline V lookup: CDR1 GTSNPN, CDR2 SVGIG (reference sequence). The CDR3 loop reads CAWSRSLNQPQHF. DNA of the CDR3: TGTGCCTGGAGTCGGTCTCTAAATCAGCCCCAGCATTTT.

The chain is built from TRBV5-1 and TRBJ2-6, with 9 bases that match TRBD1. The CDR3 loop spans 18 amino acids. Trimming removed 2 bases from V and 2 bases from J; junction bases left unmatched: 8. CDR1 is SGHRS, CDR2 YFSETQ, per germline. The DNA for the CDR3 is TGCGCCAGCAGCTTATCCGGGACAGGGCGCGCTGGGGCCAACGTCCTGACTTTC. The encoded protein is CASSLSGTGRAGANVLTF.